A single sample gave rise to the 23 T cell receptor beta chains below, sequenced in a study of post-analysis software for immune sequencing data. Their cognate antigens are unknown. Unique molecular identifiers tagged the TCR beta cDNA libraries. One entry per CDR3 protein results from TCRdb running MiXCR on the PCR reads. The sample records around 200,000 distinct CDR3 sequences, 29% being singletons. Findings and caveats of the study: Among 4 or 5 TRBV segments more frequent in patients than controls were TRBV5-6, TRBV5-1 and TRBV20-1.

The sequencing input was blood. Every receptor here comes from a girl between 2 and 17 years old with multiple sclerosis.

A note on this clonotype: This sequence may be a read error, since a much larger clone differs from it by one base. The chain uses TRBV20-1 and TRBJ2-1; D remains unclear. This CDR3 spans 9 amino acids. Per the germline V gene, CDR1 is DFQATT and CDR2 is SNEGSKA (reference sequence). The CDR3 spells CGARKEQFF. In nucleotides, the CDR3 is TGCGGTGCTAGAAAGGAGCAGTTCTTC.

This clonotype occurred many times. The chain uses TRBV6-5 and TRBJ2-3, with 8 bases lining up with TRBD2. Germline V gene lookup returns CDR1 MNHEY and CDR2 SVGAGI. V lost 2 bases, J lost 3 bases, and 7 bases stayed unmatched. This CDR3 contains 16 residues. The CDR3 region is CASSYGPSGRTDTQYF. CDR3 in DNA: TGTGCCAGCAGTTACGGCCCTAGCGGGCGAACAGATACGCAGTATTTT.

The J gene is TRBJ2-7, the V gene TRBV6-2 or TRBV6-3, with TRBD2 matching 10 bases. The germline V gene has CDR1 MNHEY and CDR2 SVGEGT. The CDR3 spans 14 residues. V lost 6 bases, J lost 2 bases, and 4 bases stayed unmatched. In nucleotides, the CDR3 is TGTGCCAGCAGGGCTAGCGGGGGTACCTACGAGCAGTACTTC. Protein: CASRASGGTYEQYF.

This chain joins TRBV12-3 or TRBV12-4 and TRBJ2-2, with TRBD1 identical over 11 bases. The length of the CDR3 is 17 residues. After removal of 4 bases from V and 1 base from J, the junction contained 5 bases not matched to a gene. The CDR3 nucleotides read TGTGCCAGCAGTTCCGGACAGGGGGCCCGGAACACCGGGGAGCTGTTTTTT. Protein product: CASSSGQGARNTGELFF.

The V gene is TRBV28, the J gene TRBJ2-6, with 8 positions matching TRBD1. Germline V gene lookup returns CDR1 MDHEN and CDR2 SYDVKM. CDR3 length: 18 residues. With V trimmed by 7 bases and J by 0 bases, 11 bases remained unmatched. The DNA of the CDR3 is TGTGCCAGCACCCTTGTGAGGACAGGGCCCTCTGGGGCCAACGTCCTGACTTTC. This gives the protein CASTLVRTGPSGANVLTF. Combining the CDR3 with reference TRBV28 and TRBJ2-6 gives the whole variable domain DVKVTQSSRYLVKRTGEKVFLECVQDMDHENMFWYRQDPGLGLRLIYFSYDVKMKEKGDIPEGYSVSREKKERFSLILESASTNQTSMYLCASTLVRTGPSGANVLTFGAGSRLTVL.

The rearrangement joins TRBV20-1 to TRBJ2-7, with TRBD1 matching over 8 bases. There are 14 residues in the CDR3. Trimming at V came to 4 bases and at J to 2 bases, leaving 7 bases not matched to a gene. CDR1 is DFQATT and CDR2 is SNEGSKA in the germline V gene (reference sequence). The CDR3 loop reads CSATGNRGTYEQYF. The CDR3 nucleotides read TGCAGTGCTACCGGTAACAGGGGGACCTACGAGCAGTACTTC.

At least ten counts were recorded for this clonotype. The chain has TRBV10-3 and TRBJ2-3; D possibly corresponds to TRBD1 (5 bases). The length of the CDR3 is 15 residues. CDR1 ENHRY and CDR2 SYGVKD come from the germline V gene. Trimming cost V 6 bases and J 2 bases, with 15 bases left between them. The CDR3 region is CAIRLDSMLTDTQYF. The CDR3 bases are TGTGCCATCAGACTCGACAGCATGCTCACAGATACGCAGTATTTT.

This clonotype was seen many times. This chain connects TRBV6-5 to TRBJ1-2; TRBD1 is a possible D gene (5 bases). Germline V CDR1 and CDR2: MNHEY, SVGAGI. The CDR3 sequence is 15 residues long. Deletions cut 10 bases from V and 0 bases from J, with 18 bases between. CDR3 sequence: CATTSGLRSNYGYTF. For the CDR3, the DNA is TGTGCCACCACTTCGGGACTACGATCTAACTATGGCTACACCTTC.

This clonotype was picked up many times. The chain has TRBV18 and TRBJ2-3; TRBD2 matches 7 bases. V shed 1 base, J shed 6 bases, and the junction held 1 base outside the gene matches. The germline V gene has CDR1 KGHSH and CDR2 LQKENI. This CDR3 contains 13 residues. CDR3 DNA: TGTGCCAGCTCACCACTCGGGGGGGATACGCAGTATTTT. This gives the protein CASSPLGGDTQYF. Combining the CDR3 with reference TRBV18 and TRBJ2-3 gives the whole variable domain NAGVMQNPRHLVRRRGQEARLRCSPMKGHSHVYWYRQLPEEGLKFMVYLQKENIIDESGMPKERFSAEFPKEGPSILRIQQVVRGDSAAYFCASSPLGGDTQYFGPGTRLTVL.

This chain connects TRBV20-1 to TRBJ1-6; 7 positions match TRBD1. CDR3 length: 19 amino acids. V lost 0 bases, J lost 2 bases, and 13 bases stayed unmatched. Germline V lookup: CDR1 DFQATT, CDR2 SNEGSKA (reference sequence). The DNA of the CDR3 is TGCAGTGCTAGAGATCTCGACAGGGAGGGAGGCCCCTATAATTCACCCCTCCACTTT. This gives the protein CSARDLDREGGPYNSPLHF.

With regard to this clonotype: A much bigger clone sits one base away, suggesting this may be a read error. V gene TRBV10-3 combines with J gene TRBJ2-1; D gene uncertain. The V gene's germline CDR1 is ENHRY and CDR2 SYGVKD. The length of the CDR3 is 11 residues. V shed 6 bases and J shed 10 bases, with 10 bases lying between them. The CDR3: CAIRAAYEQFF. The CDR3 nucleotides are TGTGCCATCAGGGCTGCCTACGAGCAGTTCTTC.

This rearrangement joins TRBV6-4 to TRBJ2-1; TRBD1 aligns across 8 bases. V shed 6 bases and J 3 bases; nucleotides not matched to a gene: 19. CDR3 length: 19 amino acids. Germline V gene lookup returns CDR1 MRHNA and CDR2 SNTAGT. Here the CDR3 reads CASRRSGTGSKSFYNEQFF. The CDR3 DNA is TGTGCCAGCAGGAGATCTGGGACAGGTTCAAAAAGCTTCTACAATGAGCAGTTCTTC.

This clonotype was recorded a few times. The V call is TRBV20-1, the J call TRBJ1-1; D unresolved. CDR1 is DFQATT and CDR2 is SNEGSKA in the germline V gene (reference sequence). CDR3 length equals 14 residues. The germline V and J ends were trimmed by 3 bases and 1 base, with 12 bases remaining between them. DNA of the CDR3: TGCAGTGCTAGTGCCAGAGCCAGGAACACTGAAGCTTTCTTT. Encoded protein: CSASARARNTEAFF.

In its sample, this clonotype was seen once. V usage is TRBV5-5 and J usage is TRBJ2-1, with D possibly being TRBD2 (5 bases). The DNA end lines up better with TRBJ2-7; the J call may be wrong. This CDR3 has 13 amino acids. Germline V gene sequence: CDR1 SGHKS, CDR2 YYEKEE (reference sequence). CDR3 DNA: TGTGCCAGCAGCTTGCCGAGGGTCAATGAGCAGTACTTC. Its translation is CASSLPRVNEQYF.

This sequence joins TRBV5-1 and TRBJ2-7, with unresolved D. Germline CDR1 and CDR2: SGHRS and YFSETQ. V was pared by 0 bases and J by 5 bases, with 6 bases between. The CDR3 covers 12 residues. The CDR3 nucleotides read TGCGCCAGCAGCTTGGGACCAGACGAGCAGTACTTC. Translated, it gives CASSLGPDEQYF.

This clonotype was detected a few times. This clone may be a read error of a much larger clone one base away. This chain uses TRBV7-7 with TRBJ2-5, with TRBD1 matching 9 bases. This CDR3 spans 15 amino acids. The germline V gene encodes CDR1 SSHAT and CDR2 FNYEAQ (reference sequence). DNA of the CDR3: TGTGCTAGCAGCTCCCGGGACAGGGCGGGGGAGACCCAGTACTTC. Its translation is CASSSRDRAGETQYF.

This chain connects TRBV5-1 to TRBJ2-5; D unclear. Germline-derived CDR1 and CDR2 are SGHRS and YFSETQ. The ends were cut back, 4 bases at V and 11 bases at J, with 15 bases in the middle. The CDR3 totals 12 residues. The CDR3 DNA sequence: TGCGCCAGCAGCCCGGTGATCCATGAGCAGTACTTC. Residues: CASSPVIHEQYF.

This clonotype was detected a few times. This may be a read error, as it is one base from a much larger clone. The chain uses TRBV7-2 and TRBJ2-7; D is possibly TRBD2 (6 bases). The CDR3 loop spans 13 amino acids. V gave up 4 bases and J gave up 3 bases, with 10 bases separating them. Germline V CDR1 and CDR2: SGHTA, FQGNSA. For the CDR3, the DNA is TGTGCCAGCAGCTCGGGACTTAGCTACGAGCAGTACTTC. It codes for CASSSGLSYEQYF.

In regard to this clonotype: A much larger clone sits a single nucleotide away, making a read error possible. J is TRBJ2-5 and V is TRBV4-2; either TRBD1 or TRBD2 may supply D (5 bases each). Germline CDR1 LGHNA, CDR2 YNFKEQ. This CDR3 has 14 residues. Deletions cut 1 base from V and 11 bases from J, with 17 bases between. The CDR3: CASSQGVGGNEQYF. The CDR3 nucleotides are TGTGCCAGCAGCCAAGGAGTTGGGGGAAATGAGCAGTACTTC.

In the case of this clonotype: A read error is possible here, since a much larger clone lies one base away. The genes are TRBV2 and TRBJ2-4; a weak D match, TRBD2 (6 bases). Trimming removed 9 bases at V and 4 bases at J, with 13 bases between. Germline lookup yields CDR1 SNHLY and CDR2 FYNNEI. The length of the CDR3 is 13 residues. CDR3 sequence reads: CARLGRGKNIQYF. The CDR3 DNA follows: TGTGCCAGATTGGGACGGGGGAAAAACATTCAGTACTTC.

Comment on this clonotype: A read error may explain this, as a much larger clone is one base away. CDR3 sequence (DNA): TGCGCCAGCAGTGAGGGAGGTGCGGGGAGGGAGCAGTACTTC. It codes for CASSEGGAGREQYF. The rearrangement links TRBV10-2 to TRBJ2-7; D is perhaps TRBD2 (6 bases). In germline, CDR1 is WSHSY, CDR2 SAAADI. The CDR3 covers 14 residues. V lost 2 bases and J 7 bases, leaving 15 bases between the germline ends.

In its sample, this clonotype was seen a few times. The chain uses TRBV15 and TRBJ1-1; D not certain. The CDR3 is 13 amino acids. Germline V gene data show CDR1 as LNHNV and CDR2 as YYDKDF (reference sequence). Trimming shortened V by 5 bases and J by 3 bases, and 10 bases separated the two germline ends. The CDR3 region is CATSRRRDTEAFF. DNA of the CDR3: TGTGCCACCAGCCGAAGACGGGACACTGAAGCTTTCTTT.

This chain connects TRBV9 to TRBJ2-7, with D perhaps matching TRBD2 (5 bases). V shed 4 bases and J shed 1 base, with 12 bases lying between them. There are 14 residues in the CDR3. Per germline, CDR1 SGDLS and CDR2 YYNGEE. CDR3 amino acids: CASSPPEGSYEQYF. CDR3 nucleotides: TGTGCCAGCAGCCCCCCCGAGGGATCCTACGAGCAGTACTTC. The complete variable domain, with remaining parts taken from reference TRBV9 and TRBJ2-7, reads DSGVTQTPKHLITATGQRVTLRCSPRSGDLSVYWYQQSLDQGLQFLIQYYNGEERAKGNILERFSAQQFPDLHSELNLSSLELGDSALYFCASSPPEGSYEQYFGPGTRLTVT.